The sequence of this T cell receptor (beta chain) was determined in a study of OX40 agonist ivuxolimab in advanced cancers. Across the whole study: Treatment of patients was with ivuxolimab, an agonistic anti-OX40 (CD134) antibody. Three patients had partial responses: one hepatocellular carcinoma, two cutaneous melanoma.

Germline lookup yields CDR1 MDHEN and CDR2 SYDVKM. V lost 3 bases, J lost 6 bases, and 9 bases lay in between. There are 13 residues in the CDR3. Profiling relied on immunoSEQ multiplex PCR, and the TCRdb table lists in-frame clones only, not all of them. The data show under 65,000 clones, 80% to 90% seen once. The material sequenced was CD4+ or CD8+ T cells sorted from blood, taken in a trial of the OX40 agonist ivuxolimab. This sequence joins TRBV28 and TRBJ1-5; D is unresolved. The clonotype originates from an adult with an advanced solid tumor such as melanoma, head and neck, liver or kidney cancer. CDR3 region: CASSFSQSQPQHF. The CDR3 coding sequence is TGTGCCAGCAGTTTTTCCCAGTCTCAGCCCCAGCATTTT. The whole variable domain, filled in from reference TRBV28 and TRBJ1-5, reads DVKVTQSSRYLVKRTGEKVFLECVQDMDHENMFWYRQDPGLGLRLIYFSYDVKMKEKGDIPEGYSVSREKKERFSLILESASTNQTSMYLCASSFSQSQPQHFGDGTRLSIL.